This TCR beta chain derives from a study of cytomegalovirus exposure and HLA in healthy donors. Both 60 Vbeta primers and 13 Jbeta primers went into the PCR. Some clones are missing from TCRdb's copy, which holds only in-frame ones; the method was immunoSEQ multiplex PCR. The sample records about 170,000 clones, 84% being singletons. This clone was observed a single time. The antigen remains undetermined. Whole-study results and caveats: Presence/absence analysis assumed near-uniform sequencing depth across donors. Sequencing likely caused a cluster of highly shared sequence variants. Both high specificity and high sensitivity reportedly marked the classifier's diagnosis of cytomegalovirus status.

The germline V gene has CDR1 SGHAT and CDR2 FQDESV (reference sequence). Germline trimming cut 5 bases from V and 4 bases from J; bases unmatched to any gene: 7. This CDR3 spans 14 amino acids. This chain links TRBV11-1 with TRBJ1-1; 7 bases align to TRBD1. The material sequenced was PBMCs. The receptor comes from a boy aged 2-15 years in good health and CMV-seronegative. Here the CDR3 DNA reads TGTGCCAGCAGCCAAGACAGGGTGCTCACTGAAGCTTTCTTT. Translation gives CASSQDRVLTEAFF.